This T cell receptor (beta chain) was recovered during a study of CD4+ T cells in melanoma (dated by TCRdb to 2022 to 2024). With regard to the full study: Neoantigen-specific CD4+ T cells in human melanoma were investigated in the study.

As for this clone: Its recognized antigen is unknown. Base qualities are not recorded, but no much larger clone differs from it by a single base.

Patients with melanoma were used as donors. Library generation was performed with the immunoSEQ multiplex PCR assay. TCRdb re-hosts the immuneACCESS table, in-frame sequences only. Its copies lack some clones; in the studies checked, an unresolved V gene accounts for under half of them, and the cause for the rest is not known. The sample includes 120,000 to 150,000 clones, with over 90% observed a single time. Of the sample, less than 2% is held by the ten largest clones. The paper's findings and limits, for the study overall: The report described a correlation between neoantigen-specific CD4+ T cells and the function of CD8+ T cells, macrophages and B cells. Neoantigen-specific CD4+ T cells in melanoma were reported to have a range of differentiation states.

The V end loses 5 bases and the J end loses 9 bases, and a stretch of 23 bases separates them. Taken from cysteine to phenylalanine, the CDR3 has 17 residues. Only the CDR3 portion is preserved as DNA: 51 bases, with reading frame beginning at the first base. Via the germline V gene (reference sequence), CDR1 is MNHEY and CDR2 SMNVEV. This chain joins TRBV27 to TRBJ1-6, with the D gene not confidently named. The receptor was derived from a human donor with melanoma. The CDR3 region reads CASSPQRGIGGRSPLHF. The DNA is TGTGCCAGCAGTCCCCAACGGGGTATAGGAGGTCGTTCACCCCTCCACTTT.